This T cell receptor (beta chain) was observed in a study of vaccination effects on CD4 cells after COVID-19. Study summary: Participants each got two BNT162b2 or mRNA-1273 vaccine doses.

Notes on the study in general: After vaccination, at late timepoints, clones induced by infection and by vaccine contracted markedly.

Pools of viral peptides were used by the ViraFEST assay to expand antigen-specific CD4+ T cells ahead of sequencing. Following 10 days of culture, CD4+ T cells were isolated. Convalescent patients had PCR-confirmed SARS-CoV-2 infection between March and December 2020. Cultures used 1.5 million to 2 million PBMC per well, about 10 IU/ml IL-2 and approximately 10 ug/ml peptides. Half-medium exchanges with IL-2 medium took place on days 3 and 7. Repertoires were generated with immunoSEQ multiplex PCR, while TCRdb's copy carries only in-frame clones and drops some. The data show about 36,000 clones, around 69% seen once. V gave up 2 bases and J gave up 5 bases, with 13 bases separating them. This CDR3 has 14 residues. Germline CDR1 and CDR2: SGHNT and YYREEE (reference sequence). Comment on this clone: Its target is unknown.

This TCR derives from a human donor who had a prior SARS-CoV-2 infection. The sequencing here drew on CD4+ T cells from PBMCs cultured with HCoV-NL63 spike peptides, taken before COVID-19 vaccination. The J gene is TRBJ2-5, the V gene TRBV5-4, with D perhaps matching TRBD1 (6 bases). The CDR3 reads CASSFTGSSETQYF. CDR3 bases: TGTGCCAGCAGCTTCACAGGGAGTTCTGAGACCCAGTACTTC.